This TCR beta chain was documented in a study of control samples from healthy donors and cancer patients. Germline loops: CDR1 SGHTA, CDR2 FQGTGA. This CDR3 is 13 amino acids long. Trimming pared 5 bases from V and 6 bases from J, leaving 10 bases between. Produced via immunoSEQ multiplex PCR; TCRdb's table is partial and in-frame only. The sample carries roughly 52,000 clones, 85% to 95% recorded once. The V call is TRBV7-3, the J call TRBJ2-2; D uncertain. This TCR came from a man aged 25 to 40 in good health. The specimen sequenced was blood. Written as DNA, the CDR3 is TGTGCCAGCAGCGCCAACTTCGCCGGGGAGCTGTTTTTT. This sequence encodes CASSANFAGELFF. Together with reference TRBV7-3 and TRBJ2-2, the CDR3 gives the full variable domain: GAGVSQTPSNKVTEKGKYVELRCDPISGHTALYWYRQSLGQGPEFLIYFQGTGAADDSGLPNDRFFAVRPEGSVSTLKIQRTERGDSAVYLCASSANFAGELFFGEGSRLTVL.